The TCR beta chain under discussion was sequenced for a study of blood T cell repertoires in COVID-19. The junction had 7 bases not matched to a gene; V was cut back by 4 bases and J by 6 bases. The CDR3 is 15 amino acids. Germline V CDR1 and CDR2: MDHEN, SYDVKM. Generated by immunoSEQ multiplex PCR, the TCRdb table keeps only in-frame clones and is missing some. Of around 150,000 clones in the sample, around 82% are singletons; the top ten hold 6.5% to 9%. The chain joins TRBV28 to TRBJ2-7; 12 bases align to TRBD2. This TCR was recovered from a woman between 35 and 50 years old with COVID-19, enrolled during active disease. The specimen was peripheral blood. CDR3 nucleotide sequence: TGTGCCAGCAGTTCACGGACTAGCGGGATTGGCGAGCAGTACTTC. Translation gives CASSSRTSGIGEQYF.